The present T cell receptor beta chain was sequenced within a study of lymphopenia after photon versus proton radiotherapy. Note on this clone: The antigen is undetermined.

Notes on the study in general: In patients who died, overall survival fell as post-nadir TCR diversity dropped more. Relative stability marked proton patients; photon patients lost diversity and naive cells. After lymphocyte nadir, photon-treated repertoires showed oligoclonal expansion, especially CD8+ Temra.

This CDR3 has 14 amino acids. V lost 6 bases and J lost 4; bases outside the gene matches: 9. From germline, CDR1 is MNHEY and CDR2 SVGAGI. Data came from immunoSEQ multiplex PCR; TCRdb stores just in-frame clones and leaves some out. Of approximately 71,000 clones in the sample, approximately 90% were seen once. The sample consisted of peripheral blood, taken from a patient treated with photon-based radiotherapy. V is TRBV6-5 and J is TRBJ2-7, with 7 bases lining up with TRBD2. This TCR was recovered from a woman aged 65 to 85 with pancreatic cancer. CDR3 region: CASRRWGREYEQYF. As DNA, the CDR3 is TGTGCCAGCAGGCGATGGGGGAGGGAGTACGAGCAGTACTTC.